Listed here are 17 T cell receptor beta chains from one sample, sequenced in a study of cytomegalovirus exposure and HLA in healthy donors. A multiplex PCR was run with 60 Vbeta primers and 13 Jbeta primers. Measured with immunoSEQ multiplex PCR; TCRdb has only the in-frame clones, and not every one. The sample records over 150,000 clones, 84% being singletons. Sequencing used PBMCs. The receptors were gathered from a man aged 18 to 30 in good health and CMV-seronegative.

V usage is TRBV15 and J usage is TRBJ1-2, with 7 positions matching TRBD1. The length of the CDR3 is 14 residues. V was clipped by 6 bases and J by 7 bases; unmatched bases: 11. Germline V gene data show CDR1 as LNHNV and CDR2 as YYDKDF (reference sequence). The CDR3 region has the DNA TGTGCCACCAGATCGGACAGGTTCGGGTTTGGCTACACCTTC. It encodes CATRSDRFGFGYTF.

The chain recombines TRBV28 with TRBJ1-2; no reliable D call. Trimming left V 5 bases short and J 4 bases short, with 17 bases between. The germline V gene encodes CDR1 MDHEN and CDR2 SYDVKM. The CDR3 covers 15 residues. CDR3 loop: CASSPPVVRSYGYTF. The CDR3 DNA is TGTGCCAGCAGTCCGCCAGTTGTGAGGTCCTATGGCTACACCTTC.

The chain joins TRBV6-6 to TRBJ2-2, with D possibly matching TRBD1 (6 bases). Trimming pared 10 bases from V and 6 bases from J, leaving 21 bases between. This CDR3 comprises 15 residues. Per the germline V gene, CDR1 is MNHNY and CDR2 is SVGAGI (reference sequence). The DNA for the CDR3 is TGTGCCATAGAAGGGGGAGCCCCTCGCCCCGGGGAGCTGTTTTTT. Translating it yields CAIEGGAPRPGELFF.

The V call is TRBV6-5, the J call TRBJ1-5; the D gene is possibly TRBD1 (6 bases). The CDR3 is made up of 14 amino acids. CDR1 MNHEY and CDR2 SVGAGI come from the germline V gene. Trimming left V 6 bases short and J 4 bases short, with 13 bases between. CDR3 sequence (DNA): TGTGCCAGCAGCCCTTCCCAGGGGAATCAGCCCCAGCATTTT. Encoded protein: CASSPSQGNQPQHF.

Here the CDR3 DNA reads TGTGCCATCAGTGATTGGGAGGGCCCCTATGGCTACACCTTC. Its protein is CAISDWEGPYGYTF. The chain carries TRBV10-3 and TRBJ1-2, with D unresolved. The germline V and J ends were trimmed by 3 bases and 4 bases, with 12 bases remaining between them. Looked up from germline, CDR1 is ENHRY and CDR2 is SYGVKD. The CDR3 extends over 14 amino acids.

The chain recombines TRBV29-1 with TRBJ2-5; TRBD1 matches at 7 bases. The CDR3 loop spans 13 amino acids. From germline, CDR1 is SQVTM and CDR2 ANQGSEA. The junction had 4 bases not matched to a gene; V was cut back by 3 bases and J by 3 bases. DNA of the CDR3: TGCAGCGTTGAGGGACAGACGGAAGAGACCCAGTACTTC. Translating it yields CSVEGQTEETQYF.

The chain carries TRBV4-2 and TRBJ2-5; 8 bases fit TRBD1. V lost 5 bases and J lost 4; bases outside the gene matches: 9. This CDR3 has 15 amino acids. Germline loops: CDR1 LGHNA, CDR2 YNFKEQ. The CDR3 DNA sequence: TGTGCCAGCAGCTCAGACAGGGGTTCGGTAGAGACCCAGTACTTC. Encoded protein: CASSSDRGSVETQYF.

V is TRBV5-1 and J is TRBJ2-1, with TRBD2 matching 9 bases. This CDR3 spans 15 amino acids. CDR1 SGHRS and CDR2 YFSETQ come from the germline V gene. V lost 0 bases and J lost 9; bases outside the gene matches: 7. CDR3 bases: TGCGCCAGCAGCTTGGCCGAAGCGGGGGGTGCTGAGCAGTTCTTC. Protein product: CASSLAEAGGAEQFF.

V and J are TRBV5-6 and TRBJ1-2, with TRBD1 identical over 7 bases. J lost 3 bases, V lost 1 base, and 6 bases had no gene match. CDR3 size: 15 residues. CDR1 is SGHDT and CDR2 is YYEEEE in the germline V gene. Here the CDR3 reads CASSLRGGPDYGYTF. In DNA form, the CDR3 reads TGTGCCAGCAGCTTGAGAGGGGGCCCGGACTATGGCTACACCTTC.

This clone was detected a few times. CDR3 coding DNA: TGTGCCAGCAGCTTAGAACCGGGGATGGCCTACGAGCAGTACTTC. It codes for CASSLEPGMAYEQYF. The chain couples TRBV13 to TRBJ2-7; D is possibly TRBD2 (5 bases). The V gene's germline CDR1 is PRHDT and CDR2 FYEKMQ (reference sequence). The CDR3 has 15 residues. The V end was cut by 1 base, the J end by 2 bases, with 12 bases between.

The CDR3 protein is CASSPSKETQYF. DNA of the CDR3: TGTGCCAGCAGTCCTTCTAAAGAGACCCAGTACTTC. The chain recombines TRBV28 with TRBJ2-5; D is ambiguous. The V gene's germline CDR1 is MDHEN and CDR2 SYDVKM. Trimming removed 5 bases at V and 3 bases at J, with 7 bases between. CDR3 length: 12 residues.

This chain uses TRBV7-9 with TRBJ1-1; perhaps TRBD1 as D (5 bases). The germline CDR1 and CDR2 sequences are SEHNR and FQNEAQ (reference sequence). V gave up 1 base and J gave up 4 bases, with 13 bases separating them. This CDR3 is 15 amino acids long. Written as DNA, the CDR3 is TGTGCCAGCAGCTTAGTCAGGACACGCTCCACTGAAGCTTTCTTT. Amino acids: CASSLVRTRSTEAFF.

The rearrangement joins TRBV27 to TRBJ1-1, with TRBD1 as a possible D gene (5 bases). The ends were cut back, 3 bases at V and 2 bases at J, with 13 bases in the middle. The CDR3 has 15 amino acids. Germline V CDR1 and CDR2: MNHEY, SMNVEV (reference sequence). This CDR3 reads CASSFFGGRNTEAFF. The CDR3 coding sequence is TGTGCCAGCAGTTTTTTCGGGGGAAGAAACACTGAAGCTTTCTTT.

The gene calls are TRBV30 and TRBJ2-7, with D possibly matching TRBD2 (6 bases). V lost 0 bases and J 2 bases, leaving 26 bases between the germline ends. Looked up from germline, CDR1 is GTSNPN and CDR2 is SVGIG (reference sequence). The CDR3 runs 19 residues. The CDR3 spells CAWSVRGFVGRTFAYEQYF. CDR3 sequence (DNA): TGTGCCTGGAGTGTACGGGGGTTCGTGGGACGTACATTCGCCTACGAGCAGTACTTC.

The chain combines TRBV5-1 with TRBJ1-2; TRBD1 matches at 7 bases. CDR3 length: 17 residues. Germline assignment: CDR1 SGHRS and CDR2 YFSETQ. The V gene end was trimmed by 4 bases and the J gene end by 1 base; junction bases not matched to a gene: 13. CDR3 sequence reads: CASSGGGTVLFNYGYTF. CDR3 bases: TGCGCCAGCAGCGGTGGTGGGACAGTCCTTTTTAACTATGGCTACACCTTC.

The chain couples TRBV7-6 to TRBJ2-7; tentative D call: TRBD2 (5 bases). The CDR3 length is 14 residues. The germline CDR1 and CDR2 sequences are SGHVS and FNYEAQ. The V end lost 5 bases, the J end lost 4 bases, and 15 bases lay between the germline ends. CDR3 nucleotides: TGTGCCAGCAGCCTGAGCGGTGCCAGATACGAGCAGTACTTC. The encoded protein is CASSLSGARYEQYF.

This chain links TRBV21-1 with TRBJ2-5; the tabulated D call, TRBD1, remains unverified against the DNA. TRBV21-1 is described as a pseudogene. The CDR3 spans 14 residues. Written as DNA, the CDR3 is TGTGCCAGCAGCGGACTTCAGGGGAGCGAGACCCAGTACTTC. The encoded protein is CASSGLQGSETQYF.